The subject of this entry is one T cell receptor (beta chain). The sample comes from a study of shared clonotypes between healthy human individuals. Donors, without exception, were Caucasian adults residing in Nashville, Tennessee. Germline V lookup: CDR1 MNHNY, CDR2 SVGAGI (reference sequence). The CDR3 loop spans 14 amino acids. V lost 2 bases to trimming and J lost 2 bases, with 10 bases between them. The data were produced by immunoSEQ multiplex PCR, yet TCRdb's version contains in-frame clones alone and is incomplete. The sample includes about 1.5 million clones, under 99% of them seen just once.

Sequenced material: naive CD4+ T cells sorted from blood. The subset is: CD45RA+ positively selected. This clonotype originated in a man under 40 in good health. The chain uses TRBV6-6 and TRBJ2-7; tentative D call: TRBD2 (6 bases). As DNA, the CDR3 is TGTGCCAGCAGTTACCTGGGGGGTACCTACGAGCAGTACTTC. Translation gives CASSYLGGTYEQYF.